This is a list of T cell receptor beta chains from one sample in a study of T cell responses to AZD1222 COVID-19 vaccine. Assay: immunoSEQ multiplex PCR; the TCRdb copy retains only in-frame clones and omits some. The sample carries more than 95,000 clones, 80% to 95% recorded once. The material was peripheral blood, obtained on day 0 of MenACWY control vaccination. The receptors were gathered from an adult in good health. Both conserved end residues are trimmed from each CDR3.

TRBV2	TRBJ2-5	13	ASSEEGGRGAGQY
TRBV18	TRBJ1-1	11	ASSPSLNTEAF
TRBV6-4	TRBJ1-2	14	ASRGTEGQGVGGYT
TRBV6-4	TRBJ2-1	14	ASSLDAGMLPGEQF
TRBV6-5	TRBJ1-6	12	ASTKGQEGSPLH
TRBV18	TRBJ1-2	13	ASSPASGTPWGYT
TRBV19	TRBJ1-5	13	ASTRQGGSNQPQH
TRBV6-5	TRBJ2-3	13	ASRGMAGGTDTQY
TRBV24-1	TRBJ2-2	14	ATSDGPGQQTGELF
TRBV11-2	TRBJ1-2	12	ASSQPVVTYGYT
TRBV30	TRBJ2-2	11	AWRGTNTGELF
TRBV9	TRBJ2-1	15	ASSVAGGTSSYNEQF
TRBV7-6	TRBJ1-5	16	ASSLGQGARSSNQPQH
TRBV2	TRBJ2-1	12	ASSDQGGHNEQF
TRBV7-2	TRBJ1-2	13	ASSSQPGQGHGYT
TRBV4-3	TRBJ2-3	13	ASSQGTGTTDTQY
TRBV19	TRBJ1-5	10	ASSPRNQPQH
TRBV7-9	TRBJ2-7	10	ASSPGVAEQY
TRBV6-5	TRBJ2-1	11	ASSYGTYNEQF
TRBV27	TRBJ2-2	11	ATWGSGTGELF